The rows below give T cell receptor beta chains drawn from one sample of a study of OX40 agonist ivuxolimab in advanced cancers. Sequencing was performed with immunoSEQ multiplex PCR; in TCRdb, only in-frame clones are kept and a portion is missing. The repertoire holds roughly 48,000 clones, with about 88% as singletons. Here the sequenced sample was CD4+ or CD8+ T cells sorted from blood, taken in a trial of the OX40 agonist ivuxolimab. These receptors all come from an adult with an advanced solid tumor such as melanoma, head and neck, liver or kidney cancer. Both conserved end residues are part of each CDR3. Only some rows state a clone size, as once, few, many or a class for expanded clones.

CDR3aa	j_gene	v_gene	abundance
CASSSQTGGTEAFF	TRBJ1-1	TRBV7-2	NA
CASSQERGDEQFF	TRBJ2-1	TRBV4-3	NA
CASSALAGVPNEQFF	TRBJ2-1	TRBV7-9	NA
CASSLGGRSEAFF	TRBJ1-1	TRBV5-6	NA
CASSIVPRLVDTQYF	TRBJ2-3	TRBV19	few
CASSIYGRQGRRGGELFF	TRBJ2-2	TRBV19	once
CASSEAPVGARKLFF	TRBJ1-4	TRBV2	NA
CASSKEPQHF	TRBJ1-5	TRBV19	NA
CASSYSMPPYEQYF	TRBJ2-7	TRBV6-6	once
CASSLAGQVGEKLFF	TRBJ1-4	TRBV7-2	NA
CASSLAFREQFF	TRBJ2-1	TRBV7-2	NA
CASSHRQSYGYTF	TRBJ1-2	TRBV27	NA
CASSPSGQAGGEQFF	TRBJ2-1	TRBV5-1	NA
CASSDRGLAYEQYF	TRBJ2-7	TRBV6-6	once